The subject of this entry is one TCR beta chain. The antigen is unknown. The sample comes from a study of vaccination and CD4 T cells after COVID-19. Study summary: In the control cultures, a CEFX pool, an HIV-1 Nef pool, or no peptide was supplied.

The V end lost 5 bases, the J end lost 5 bases, and 10 bases lay between the germline ends. The CDR3 covers 14 residues. Sequencing of the DNA from cultured CD4+ T cells was carried out with the Oncomine TCR Beta short-read assay. Using its own MiXCR run on the PCR reads, TCRdb lists one record per CDR3 protein. The table has roughly 5,500 distinct CDR3 sequences, about 71% seen once; the top ten hold 23%. Treatment of the sample: roughly 10-day PBMC culture with coronavirus spike peptide pools or control peptides (ViraFEST assay). The source is a human donor who had recovered from COVID-19. Sequenced material: CD4+ T cells from blood, cultured in vitro. V and J are TRBV12-3 or TRBV12-4 and TRBJ1-6; the D gene is possibly TRBD1 (5 bases). This CDR3 reads CASSQGRDNSPLHF. DNA for the CDR3: TGTGCCAGCAGTCAGGGACGGGATAATTCACCCCTCCACTTT.